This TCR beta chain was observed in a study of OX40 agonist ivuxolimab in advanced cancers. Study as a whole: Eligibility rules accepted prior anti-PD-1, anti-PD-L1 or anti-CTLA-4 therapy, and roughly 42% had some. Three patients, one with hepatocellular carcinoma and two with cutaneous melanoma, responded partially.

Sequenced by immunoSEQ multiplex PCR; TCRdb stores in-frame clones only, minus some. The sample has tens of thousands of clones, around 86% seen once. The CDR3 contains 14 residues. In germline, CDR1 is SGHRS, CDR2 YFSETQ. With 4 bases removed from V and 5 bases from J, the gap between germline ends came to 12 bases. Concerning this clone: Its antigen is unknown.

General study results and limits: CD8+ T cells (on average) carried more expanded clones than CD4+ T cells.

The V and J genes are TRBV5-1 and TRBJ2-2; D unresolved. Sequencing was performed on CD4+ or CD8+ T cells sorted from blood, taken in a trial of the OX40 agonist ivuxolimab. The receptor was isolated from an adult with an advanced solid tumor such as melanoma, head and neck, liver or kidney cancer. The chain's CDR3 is CASSEVVRTGELFF. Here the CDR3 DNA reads TGCGCCAGCAGCGAAGTAGTAAGGACCGGGGAGCTGTTTTTT. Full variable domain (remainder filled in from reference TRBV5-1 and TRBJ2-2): KAGVTQTPRYLIKTRGQQVTLSCSPISGHRSVSWYQQTPGQGLQFLFEYFSETQRNKGNFPGRFSGRQFSNSRSEMNVSTLELGDSALYLCASSEVVRTGELFFGEGSRLTVL.